These 6 T cell receptor beta chains originate from one sample sequenced in a study of blood T cell repertoires in COVID-19. TCRdb's copy holds only in-frame clones and misses some; the assay was immunoSEQ multiplex PCR. The table includes about 240,000 clones, around four fifths detected once. Sequenced material: peripheral blood. These receptors were collected from a man aged 30 to 39 who had recovered from COVID-19.

This clone was seen a few times. The rearrangement links TRBV5-4 to TRBJ1-3; perhaps TRBD1 as D (5 bases). This CDR3 spans 15 amino acids. V was pared by 4 bases and J by 0 bases, with 11 bases between. In germline, CDR1 is SGHNT, CDR2 YYREEE (reference sequence). The CDR3 region is CASSQGLASGNTIYF. For the CDR3, the DNA is TGTGCCAGCAGCCAGGGCCTTGCCTCTGGAAACACCATATATTTT.

This rearrangement joins TRBV10-3 to TRBJ2-3, with D perhaps TRBD1 (6 bases). Trimming cost V 7 bases and J 3 bases, with 11 bases left between them. Per germline, CDR1 ENHRY and CDR2 SYGVKD. The CDR3 has 13 amino acids. The DNA for the CDR3 is TGTGCCATCAAAACAGGGCAGACAGATACGCAGTATTTT. Its translation is CAIKTGQTDTQYF.

Note on this clone: This specimen includes other DNA sequences encoding the same CDR3. The chain uses TRBV10-1 and TRBJ1-1; TRBD1 matches at 7 bases. This CDR3 is 13 amino acids long. Germline V gene sequence: CDR1 WNHNN, CDR2 SYGVQD (reference sequence). Trimming at V came to 3 bases and at J to 3 bases, leaving 1 base not matched to a gene. The CDR3 loop reads CASSDTGDTEAFF. The CDR3 DNA follows: TGCGCCAGCAGTGACACAGGGGACACTGAAGCTTTCTTT.

The chain combines TRBV25-1 with TRBJ1-4; D uncertain. This CDR3 spans 12 amino acids. V was shortened by 2 bases and J by 10 bases, with 8 bases between the two germline ends. Per the germline V gene, CDR1 is MGHDK and CDR2 is SYGVNS. In DNA form, the CDR3 reads TGTGCCAGCAGTGAACCGGGAGGAAAACTGTTTTTT. Protein sequence: CASSEPGGKLFF.

The chain recombines TRBV6-5 with TRBJ1-5, with D possibly matching TRBD1 (5 bases). This CDR3 region has 14 residues. The V gene lost 6 bases and the J gene lost 7 bases, with 16 bases spanning the gap. Germline values: CDR1 MNHEY, CDR2 SVGAGI. The CDR3 DNA reads as TGTGCCAGCAGGCTGGGGCACGAGTCCCAGCCCCAGCATTTT. Its translation: CASRLGHESQPQHF.

This chain joins TRBV18 and TRBJ1-1; D gene uncertain. CDR3 size: 13 residues. Germline V gene sequence: CDR1 KGHSH, CDR2 LQKENI. Trimming shortened V by 2 bases and J by 4 bases, and 8 bases separated the two germline ends. The CDR3 DNA reads TGTGCCAGCTCACCAACGCGGGTCACTGAAGCTTTCTTT. It is translated as CASSPTRVTEAFF.